These 27 T cell receptor beta chains came from one sample sequenced in a study of siplizumab effects on memory and regulatory T cells. TCRdb's table, derived via immunoSEQ multiplex PCR, lists solely in-frame clones and lacks some. The sample gives 120,000 or so clones, roughly 92% of which show up once; 1% to 1.5% is in the top ten. Sample: CD4+ T cells sorted from blood. Source of these receptors: a human donor in good health.

The chain combines TRBV27 with TRBJ1-4; D not certain. CDR3 length: 14 residues. The V end lost 6 bases, the J end lost 5 bases, and 13 bases lay between the germline ends. From germline, CDR1 is MNHEY and CDR2 SMNVEV (reference sequence). DNA for the CDR3: TGTGCCAGCAGCCGGGTGGGCCAGAATGAAAAACTGTTTTTT. Translated: CASSRVGQNEKLFF. Full variable domain (missing parts from reference TRBV27 and TRBJ1-4): EAQVTQNPRYLITVTGKKLTVTCSQNMNHEYMSWYRQDPGLGLRQIYYSMNVEVTDKGDVPEGYKVSRKEKRNFPLILESPSPNQTSLYFCASSRVGQNEKLFFGSGTQLSVL.

This clone came up once. The gene calls are TRBV2 and TRBJ1-2, with TRBD1 matching over 8 bases. V shed 6 bases and J 2 bases; nucleotides not matched to a gene: 8. The CDR3 has 15 amino acids. CDR1 is SNHLY and CDR2 is FYNNEI in the germline V gene. The CDR3: CASRDRGLPNYGYTF. Written as DNA, the CDR3 is TGTGCCAGCAGAGACAGGGGATTGCCGAACTATGGCTACACCTTC.

The chain uses TRBV5-1 and TRBJ1-2, with D perhaps TRBD1 (5 bases). The CDR3 sequence is 14 residues long. Germline-derived CDR1 and CDR2 are SGHRS and YFSETQ. The V end was cut by 2 bases, the J end by 3 bases, with 11 bases between. Written as DNA, the CDR3 is TGCGCCAGCAGCTTAAGTGGGGCTCACTATGGCTACACCTTC. Translated: CASSLSGAHYGYTF.

The chain has TRBV19 and TRBJ2-5, with 7 bases that match TRBD2. CDR3 length: 14 residues. The germline gives CDR1 LNHDA, CDR2 SQIVND (reference sequence). J was trimmed by 5 bases and V by 4 bases; bases with no gene match: 7. CDR3 residues: CASSTLAAEETQYF. CDR3 in DNA: TGTGCCAGTAGTACTCTAGCGGCGGAGGAGACCCAGTACTTC. The whole variable domain, remainder taken from reference TRBV19 and TRBJ2-5, is DGGITQSPKYLFRKEGQNVTLSCEQNLNHDAMYWYRQDPGQGLRLIYYSQIVNDFQKGDIAEGYSVSREKKESFPLTVTSAQKNPTAFYLCASSTLAAEETQYFGPGTRLLVL.

V gene TRBV18 combines with J gene TRBJ1-4; TRBD1 agrees at 8 bases. J gave up 7 bases and V 3 bases, and 16 bases lay outside the gene matches. Germline values: CDR1 KGHSH, CDR2 LQKENI. The CDR3 loop spans 18 amino acids. The CDR3 here is CASSPSGTGGAGGEKLFF. The CDR3 DNA reads as TGTGCCAGCTCACCGTCCGGGACAGGTGGGGCCGGGGGTGAAAAACTGTTTTTT.

The chain has TRBV2 and TRBJ1-6; 7 nucleotides agree with TRBD1. The CDR3 contains 13 residues. Germline V gives CDR1 SNHLY, CDR2 FYNNEI. Germline trimming cut 6 bases from V and 7 bases from J; bases unmatched to any gene: 3. The CDR3 sequence: CASSRDRNSPLHF. In DNA form, the CDR3 reads TGTGCCAGCAGCCGGGACAGAAATTCACCCCTCCACTTT.

The chain recombines TRBV6-5 with TRBJ1-2, with D tentatively TRBD1 (6 bases). Germline V CDR1 and CDR2: MNHEY, SVGAGI. The CDR3 covers 15 residues. With 6 bases removed from V and 6 bases from J, the gap between germline ends came to 20 bases. The CDR3 protein is CASSRTETQGNGYTF. CDR3 bases: TGTGCCAGCAGCAGGACAGAGACCCAGGGAAATGGCTACACCTTC.

The chain links TRBV10-2 to TRBJ1-4; D is unclear. The germline V gene has CDR1 WSHSY and CDR2 SAAADI. The V end lost 6 bases, the J end lost 0 bases, and 11 bases lay between the germline ends. There are 15 residues in the CDR3. The CDR3: CASRADGTTNEKLFF. The CDR3 DNA follows: TGCGCCAGCAGAGCAGACGGTACAACTAATGAAAAACTGTTTTTT.

This clone was recorded once. CDR3 nucleotide sequence: TGCGCCAGCAGGTCCGGGGCTAGCGAGATTGGTGAGCAGTTCTTC. Translating gives CASRSGASEIGEQFF. The genes are TRBV5-1 and TRBJ2-1; maybe TRBD2 (6 bases). V dropped 5 bases and J dropped 9 bases, with 21 bases sitting between them. The CDR3 consists of 15 residues. Looked up from germline, CDR1 is SGHRS and CDR2 is YFSETQ.

V gene TRBV7-8 combines with J gene TRBJ1-4; D is perhaps TRBD1 (5 bases). Trimming shortened V by 2 bases and J by 0 bases, and 13 bases separated the two germline ends. Germline CDR1 SGHVS, CDR2 FQNEAQ. The CDR3 has 17 residues. The CDR3: CASSLLLSGATNEKLFF. The DNA for the CDR3 is TGTGCCAGCAGCTTACTGCTATCGGGGGCAACTAATGAAAAACTGTTTTTT.

The rearrangement links TRBV9 to TRBJ1-5; D gene uncertain. V shed 9 bases and J shed 5 bases, with 18 bases lying between them. CDR3 length equals 14 residues. CDR1 SGDLS and CDR2 YYNGEE come from the germline V gene. The CDR3 here is CATPSAGGDQPQHF. The CDR3 DNA reads TGTGCCACGCCAAGTGCGGGAGGCGATCAGCCCCAGCATTTT.

The rearrangement joins TRBV29-1 to TRBJ2-2; possibly TRBD2 for D (6 bases). Trimming removed 4 bases from V and 4 bases from J, with 13 bases in between. Germline CDR1 and CDR2: SQVTM and ANQGSEA. This CDR3 has 14 amino acids. The CDR3: CSVADGAGTGELFF. In DNA form, the CDR3 reads TGCAGCGTTGCGGATGGAGCGGGCACCGGGGAGCTGTTTTTT.

The chain joins TRBV27 to TRBJ2-5; D possibly matches TRBD1 or TRBD2 (6 bases each). Trimming shortened V by 0 bases and J by 5 bases, and 10 bases separated the two germline ends. This CDR3 has 14 amino acids. Germline loops: CDR1 MNHEY, CDR2 SMNVEV (reference sequence). The CDR3 region has the DNA TGTGCCAGCAGTTTATCCACCGGGGGCGAGACCCAGTACTTC. Translated, it gives CASSLSTGGETQYF.

This chain links TRBV13 with TRBJ2-1; D is possibly TRBD2 (5 bases). Trimming took 5 bases from V and 6 from J, leaving 20 bases between them. The CDR3 spans 16 residues. Germline assignment: CDR1 PRHDT and CDR2 FYEKMQ (reference sequence). The CDR3 DNA reads as TGTGCCAGCAGCCCCGCTGGGCTAGCTCTAGGCAATGAGCAGTTCTTC. As protein: CASSPAGLALGNEQFF.

The chain couples TRBV7-6 to TRBJ2-5; D possibly corresponds to TRBD2 (7 bases). The DNA end is more similar to TRBJ2-7, so the J call may be wrong. Germline loops: CDR1 SGHVS, CDR2 FNYEAQ. The CDR3 length is 15 residues. CDR3: CASSRGGGSTYEQYF. DNA for the CDR3: TGTGCCAGCAGTCGAGGGGGGGGATCCACCTACGAGCAGTACTTC.

This sequence joins TRBV5-1 and TRBJ2-7; D tentatively reads TRBD1 or TRBD2 (7 bases each). CDR3 size: 13 residues. V shed 4 bases and J shed 6 bases, with 14 bases lying between them. Germline lookup yields CDR1 SGHRS and CDR2 YFSETQ. In DNA form, the CDR3 reads TGCGCCAGCAGCCCAGGGGGAGGGTTCGAGCAGTACTTC. Translated: CASSPGGGFEQYF.

This clone was picked up one time. The J gene is TRBJ1-3, the V gene TRBV7-9; D uncertain. The germline V gene encodes CDR1 SEHNR and CDR2 FQNEAQ (reference sequence). V dropped 3 bases and J dropped 0 bases, with 9 bases sitting between them. This CDR3 region has 15 residues. This CDR3 reads CASSFARHSGNTIYF. The CDR3 nucleotides read TGTGCCAGCAGCTTCGCCAGGCACTCTGGAAACACCATATATTTT.

The chain combines TRBV7-2 with TRBJ1-5; D remains ambiguous. Germline loops: CDR1 SGHTA, CDR2 FQGNSA. The CDR3 consists of 16 residues. The V end lost 1 base, the J end lost 2 bases, and 12 bases lay between the germline ends. CDR3 sequence (DNA): TGTGCCAGCAGCTTAGGCGGCGGCTGGGGCAATCAGCCCCAGCATTTT. Encoded protein: CASSLGGGWGNQPQHF.

This chain links TRBV2 with TRBJ1-4, with 7 nucleotides matching TRBD1. Trimming took 8 bases from V and 6 from J; bases not matched to a gene: 6. Germline V CDR1 and CDR2: SNHLY, FYNNEI. CDR3 size: 13 residues. CDR3 sequence: CASHRQGYEKLFF. CDR3 in DNA: TGTGCCAGCCACCGACAGGGCTATGAAAAACTGTTTTTT.

The V call is TRBV5-1, the J call TRBJ1-2; D possibly corresponds to TRBD1 (6 bases). Germline V gene lookup returns CDR1 SGHRS and CDR2 YFSETQ. This CDR3 has 13 amino acids. V gave up 4 bases and J gave up 4 bases, with 11 bases separating them. Here the CDR3 DNA reads TGCGCCAGCAGCCCTGGACAGCTCTATGGCTACACCTTC. Amino acids: CASSPGQLYGYTF.

J is TRBJ1-1 and V is TRBV5-1, with 9 bases lining up with TRBD1. CDR1 is SGHRS and CDR2 is YFSETQ in the germline V gene. The CDR3 contains 15 residues. With 3 bases clipped from V and 4 bases from J, the junction kept 7 bases outside the gene matches. The CDR3 DNA reads as TGCGCCAGCAGCTGGGGACAGGGTTTGGTCACTGAAGCTTTCTTT. Protein: CASSWGQGLVTEAFF.

This clone showed up just a few times. The V and J genes are TRBV29-1 and TRBJ2-7; 10 bases are a match to TRBD1. Germline V lookup: CDR1 SQVTM, CDR2 ANQGSEA. The CDR3 loop spans 14 amino acids. The trim removed 5 bases at V and 4 bases at J, leaving 8 bases unmatched. The CDR3: CSVKYWDRGYEQYF. The CDR3 nucleotides are TGCAGCGTTAAGTACTGGGACAGGGGATACGAGCAGTACTTC.

This chain uses TRBV7-9 with TRBJ2-1, with 7 bases fitting TRBD2. The CDR3 extends over 13 amino acids. The germline CDR1 and CDR2 sequences are SEHNR and FQNEAQ (reference sequence). Trimming at V came to 5 bases and at J to 7 bases, leaving 5 bases not matched to a gene. The CDR3 sequence is CASSPGTINEQFF. Here the CDR3 DNA reads TGTGCCAGCAGCCCCGGGACTATTAATGAGCAGTTCTTC.

The rearrangement joins TRBV27 to TRBJ2-1; 9 bases are shared with TRBD2. From germline, CDR1 is MNHEY and CDR2 SMNVEV (reference sequence). V was pared by 3 bases and J by 3 bases, with 6 bases of the junction left unmatched. The CDR3 has 16 residues. CDR3 amino acids: CASSFTSGSNYNEQFF. The CDR3, as DNA: TGTGCCAGCAGTTTTACTAGCGGGTCGAACTACAATGAGCAGTTCTTC.

The chain has TRBV11-2 and TRBJ1-4, with D possibly TRBD1 on 5 matching bases. Germline loops: CDR1 SGHAT, CDR2 FQNNGV. Trimming removed 3 bases at V and 0 bases at J, with 20 bases between. CDR3 length: 19 amino acids. The CDR3 loop is CASSFVPAGNGATNEKLFF. The CDR3 bases are TGTGCCAGCAGCTTTGTTCCGGCAGGGAATGGGGCAACTAATGAAAAACTGTTTTTT.

The genes are TRBV6-5 and TRBJ2-7; no reliable D call. CDR3 length equals 13 residues. In germline, CDR1 is MNHEY, CDR2 SVGAGI. V was clipped by 2 bases and J by 2 bases, with 7 bases between them. CDR3 in amino acids: CASSYRATYEQYF. In DNA form, the CDR3 reads TGTGCCAGCAGTTACCGGGCGACCTACGAGCAGTACTTC.

This chain joins TRBV2 and TRBJ2-7; 16 bases are shared with TRBD2. V gave up 7 bases and J gave up 4 bases; unmatched junction bases: 4. The CDR3 covers 15 residues. Germline V gene lookup returns CDR1 SNHLY and CDR2 FYNNEI. CDR3 coding DNA: TGTGCCAGCACCGGGACTAGCGGGAGGGAGTACGAGCAGTACTTC. Translation gives CASTGTSGREYEQYF.